The source of this TCR beta chain is a study of cytomegalovirus exposure and HLA in healthy donors. Only a few counts were recorded for this clone. The PCR made use of 60 Vbeta and 13 Jbeta primers. Using immunoSEQ multiplex PCR, the repertoire was profiled, and TCRdb retains in-frame clones only, with some absent. Found here are 200,000 to 250,000 clones, approximately 82% of them singletons; the top ten hold 0.63%. V gave up 5 bases and J gave up 4 bases; unmatched junction bases: 6. Germline loops: CDR1 SEHNR, CDR2 FQNEAQ (reference sequence). The CDR3 is 14 residues long. Sequencing used PBMCs. The source is a man between 18 and 35 years old in good health and CMV-seronegative. The V and J genes are TRBV7-9 and TRBJ1-2; 8 bases agree with TRBD1. In DNA form, the CDR3 reads TGTGCCAGCAGCCCCGGACAGGGCGGCTATGGCTACACCTTC. This sequence encodes CASSPGQGGYGYTF. Variable domain in full (rest from reference TRBV7-9 and TRBJ1-2): DTGVSQNPRHKITKRGQNVTFRCDPISEHNRLYWYRQTLGQGPEFLTYFQNEAQLEKSRLLSDRFSAERPKGSFSTLEIQRTEQGDSAMYLCASSPGQGGYGYTFGSGTRLTVV.